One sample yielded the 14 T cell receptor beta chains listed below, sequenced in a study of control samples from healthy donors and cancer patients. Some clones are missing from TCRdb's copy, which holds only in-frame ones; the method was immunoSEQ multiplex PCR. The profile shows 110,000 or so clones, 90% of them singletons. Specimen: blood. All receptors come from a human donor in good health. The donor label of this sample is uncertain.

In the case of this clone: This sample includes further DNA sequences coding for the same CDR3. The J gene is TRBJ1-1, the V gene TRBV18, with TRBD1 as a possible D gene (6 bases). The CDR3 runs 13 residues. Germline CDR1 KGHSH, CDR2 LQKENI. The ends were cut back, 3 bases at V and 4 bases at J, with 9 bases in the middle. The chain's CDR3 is CASSPQGGTEAFF. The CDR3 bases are TGTGCCAGCTCACCTCAAGGGGGCACTGAAGCTTTCTTT.

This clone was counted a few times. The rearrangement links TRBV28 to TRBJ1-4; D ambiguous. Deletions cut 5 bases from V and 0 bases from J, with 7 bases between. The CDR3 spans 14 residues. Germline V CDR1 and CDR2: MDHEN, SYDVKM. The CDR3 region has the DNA TGTGCCAGCAGTCAGATCGCAACTAATGAAAAACTGTTTTTT. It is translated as CASSQIATNEKLFF.

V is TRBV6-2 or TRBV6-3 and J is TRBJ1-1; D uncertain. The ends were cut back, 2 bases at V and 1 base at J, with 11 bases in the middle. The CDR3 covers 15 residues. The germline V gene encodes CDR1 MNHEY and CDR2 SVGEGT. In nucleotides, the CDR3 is TGTGCCAGCAGTTACGAGTACGGGAGGAACACTGAAGCTTTCTTT. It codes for CASSYEYGRNTEAFF.

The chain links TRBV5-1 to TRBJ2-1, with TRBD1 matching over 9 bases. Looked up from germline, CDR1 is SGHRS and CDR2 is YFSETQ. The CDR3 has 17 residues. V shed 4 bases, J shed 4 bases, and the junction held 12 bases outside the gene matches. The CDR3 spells CASSARTGASEYNEQFF. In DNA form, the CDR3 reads TGCGCCAGCAGCGCAAGGACAGGGGCGAGCGAATACAATGAGCAGTTCTTC.

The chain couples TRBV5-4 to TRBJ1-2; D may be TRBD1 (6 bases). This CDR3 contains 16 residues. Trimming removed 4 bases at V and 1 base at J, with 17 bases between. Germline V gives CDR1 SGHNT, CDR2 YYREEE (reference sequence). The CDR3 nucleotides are TGTGCCAGCAGCCTAGCGGGAGACAGGCATAACTATGGCTACACCTTC. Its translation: CASSLAGDRHNYGYTF.

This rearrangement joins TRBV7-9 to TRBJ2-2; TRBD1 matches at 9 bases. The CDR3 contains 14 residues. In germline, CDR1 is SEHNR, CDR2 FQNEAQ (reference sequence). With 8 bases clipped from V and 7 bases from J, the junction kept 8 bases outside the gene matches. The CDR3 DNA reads TGTGCCAGCGCCGGGACAGGGAAGAGCGGGGAGCTGTTTTTT. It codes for CASAGTGKSGELFF.

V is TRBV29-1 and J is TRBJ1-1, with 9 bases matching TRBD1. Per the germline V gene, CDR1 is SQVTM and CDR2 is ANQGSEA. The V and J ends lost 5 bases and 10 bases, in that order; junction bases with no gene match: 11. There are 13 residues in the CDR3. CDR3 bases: TGCAGCGTTTTACACCGGGACAGGGTTTCAGCTTTCTTT. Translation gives CSVLHRDRVSAFF.

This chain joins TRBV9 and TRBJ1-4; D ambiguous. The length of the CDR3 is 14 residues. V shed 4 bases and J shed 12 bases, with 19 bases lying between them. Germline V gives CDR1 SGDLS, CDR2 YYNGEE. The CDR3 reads CASSPPFGSDQLFF. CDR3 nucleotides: TGTGCCAGCAGCCCTCCCTTCGGGTCGGATCAACTGTTTTTT.

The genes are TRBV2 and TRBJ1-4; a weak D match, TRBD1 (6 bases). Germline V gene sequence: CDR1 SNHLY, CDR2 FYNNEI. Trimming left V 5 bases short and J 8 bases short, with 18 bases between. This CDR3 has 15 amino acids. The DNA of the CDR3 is TGTGCCAGCAGTAGGTCGGGGGCGCTACGGGAAAAACTGTTTTTT. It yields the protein CASSRSGALREKLFF.

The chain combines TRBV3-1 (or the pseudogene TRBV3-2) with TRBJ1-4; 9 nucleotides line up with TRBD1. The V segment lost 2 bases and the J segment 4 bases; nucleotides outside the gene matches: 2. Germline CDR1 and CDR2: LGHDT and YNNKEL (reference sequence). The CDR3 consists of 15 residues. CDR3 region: CASSQRTGVNEKLFF. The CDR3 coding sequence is TGTGCCAGCAGCCAAAGGACAGGGGTTAATGAAAAACTGTTTTTT.

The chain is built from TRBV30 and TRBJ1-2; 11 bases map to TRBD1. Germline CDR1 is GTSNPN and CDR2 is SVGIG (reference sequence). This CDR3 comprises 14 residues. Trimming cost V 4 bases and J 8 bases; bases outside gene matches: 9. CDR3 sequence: CAWTTGQGAEGYTF. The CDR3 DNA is TGTGCCTGGACCACCGGACAGGGGGCAGAGGGCTACACCTTC.

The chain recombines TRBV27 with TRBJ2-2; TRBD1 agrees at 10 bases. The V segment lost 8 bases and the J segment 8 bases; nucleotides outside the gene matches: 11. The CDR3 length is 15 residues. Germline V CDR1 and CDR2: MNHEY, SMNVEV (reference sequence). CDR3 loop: CASAPGTGVRGELFF. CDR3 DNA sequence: TGTGCCAGCGCCCCCGGGACAGGGGTTAGAGGGGAGCTGTTTTTT.

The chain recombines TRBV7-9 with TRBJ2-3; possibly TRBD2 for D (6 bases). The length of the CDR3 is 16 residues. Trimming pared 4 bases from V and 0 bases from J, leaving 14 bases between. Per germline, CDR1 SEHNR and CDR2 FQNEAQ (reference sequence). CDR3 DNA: TGTGCCAGCAGCTCCTCCCGGGGGACTAGCACAGATACGCAGTATTTT. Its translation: CASSSSRGTSTDTQYF.

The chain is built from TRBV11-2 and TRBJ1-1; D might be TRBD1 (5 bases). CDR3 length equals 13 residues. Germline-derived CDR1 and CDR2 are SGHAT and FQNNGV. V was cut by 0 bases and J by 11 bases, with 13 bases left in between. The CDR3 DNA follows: TGTGCCAGCAGCTTAGACAGGCCGGGGGATGCTTTCTTT. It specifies CASSLDRPGDAFF.